These 28 T cell receptor beta chains originate from one sample sequenced in a study of CD8+CD57+ T cells in acquired aplastic anemia. TCR beta VDJ combinations and CDR3 sequences were profiled from genomic DNA. Using its own MiXCR run on the reads, TCRdb lists one record per CDR3 protein. Among about 71,000 distinct CDR3 sequences, 45% to 55% were seen once, and the ten largest hold roughly 8%. Material: sorted CD4+, CD8+, or CD8+CD57+ T cells (not recorded which) from PBMCs. The receptor source for this set is a human donor in good health, serving as a control.

In its sample, this clonotype is medium-sized (0.01 to 0.1%). This chain links TRBV19 with TRBJ2-7; D uncertain. V was cut by 6 bases and J by 1 base, with 10 bases left in between. Germline V gene lookup returns CDR1 LNHDA and CDR2 SQIVND (reference sequence). The CDR3 runs to 13 residues. CDR3 residues: CASSLTLSYEQYF. As DNA, the CDR3 is TGTGCCAGTAGCCTCACACTGTCCTACGAGCAGTACTTC.

This clonotype showed up many times. J is TRBJ1-1 and V is TRBV4-1, with D unresolved. CDR3 length equals 15 residues. In germline, CDR1 is MGHRA, CDR2 YSYEKL. Trimming left V 3 bases short and J 2 bases short, with 13 bases between. The CDR3 DNA reads TGCGCCAGCAGCCAGACTAGTACGACAAACACTGAAGCTTTCTTT. Its protein is CASSQTSTTNTEAFF.

This clonotype appeared a single time. V and J are TRBV11-3 and TRBJ1-2; TRBD1 agrees at 7 bases. From germline, CDR1 is SGHNT and CDR2 YENEEA. The CDR3 sequence is 12 residues long. Trimming at V came to 8 bases and at J to 5 bases, leaving 5 bases not matched to a gene. CDR3 protein: CASLGTDYGYTF. CDR3 nucleotides: TGTGCCAGCCTCGGGACAGATTATGGCTACACCTTC.

Concerning this clonotype itself: Given a much more abundant clone one base away, this may be a read error. The genes are TRBV6-2 or TRBV6-3 and TRBJ2-6, with 9 bases lining up with TRBD2. Per the germline V gene, CDR1 is MNHEY and CDR2 is SVGEGT. There are 19 residues in the CDR3. After removal of 4 bases from V and 0 bases from J, the junction contained 10 bases not matched to a gene. The CDR3: CASSSFGVAGASGANVLTF. The CDR3 DNA reads as TGTGCCAGCAGTTCCTTCGGGGTAGCGGGAGCCTCTGGGGCCAACGTCCTGACTTTC.

This clonotype was counted at least ten times. The rearrangement links TRBV19 to TRBJ1-1; D remains unclear. Germline V CDR1 and CDR2: LNHDA, SQIVND (reference sequence). The V and J ends lost 5 bases and 6 bases respectively, with 22 bases between them. The CDR3 consists of 16 residues. In DNA, the CDR3 is TGTGCCAGTAGTGATTACTTCTCAGGAGATGGGCCTGAAGCTTTCTTT. It is translated as CASSDYFSGDGPEAFF.

This chain uses TRBV25-1 with TRBJ1-1; no reliable D call. The germline gives CDR1 MGHDK, CDR2 SYGVNS. The CDR3 is 12 amino acids. V was clipped by 4 bases and J by 10 bases, with 13 bases between them. Here the CDR3 reads CASSAPVARAFF. In DNA form, the CDR3 reads TGTGCCAGCAGTGCCCCAGTCGCTCGAGCTTTCTTT.

V usage is TRBV24-1 and J usage is TRBJ2-7, with 9 positions matching TRBD1. The junction had 4 bases not matched to a gene; V was cut back by 3 bases and J by 5 bases. The germline V gene encodes CDR1 KGHDR and CDR2 SFDVKD. CDR3 size: 14 residues. The CDR3 spells CATSDRTGVDEQYF. The CDR3 DNA follows: TGTGCCACCAGTGATCGGACAGGGGTCGACGAGCAGTACTTC.

The rearrangement links TRBV11-2 to TRBJ2-6, with TRBD1 matching over 11 bases. The germline CDR1 and CDR2 sequences are SGHAT and FQNNGV. The CDR3 totals 16 residues. V shed 3 bases, J shed 2 bases, and the junction held 0 bases outside the gene matches. This chain's CDR3 is CASSLGQGAGANVLTF. CDR3 DNA sequence: TGTGCCAGCAGCTTGGGACAGGGGGCTGGGGCCAACGTCCTGACTTTC.

The chain combines TRBV7-8 with TRBJ2-5, with unresolved D. The CDR3 is made up of 13 amino acids. V gave up 3 bases and J gave up 0 bases, with 5 bases separating them. Germline values: CDR1 SGHVS, CDR2 FQNEAQ. The DNA for the CDR3 is TGTGCCAGCAGCTTCGCGTACCAAGAGACCCAGTACTTC. It translates to CASSFAYQETQYF.

The chain links TRBV19 to TRBJ2-7, with TRBD1 identical over 9 bases. J lost 4 bases, V lost 11 bases, and 12 bases had no gene match. Germline V CDR1 and CDR2: LNHDA, SQIVND (reference sequence). This CDR3 is built from 14 residues. The CDR3 nucleotides are TGTGCCTGGAGTGTCGGGACAGGGAGGTACGAGCAGTACTTC. The encoded protein is CAWSVGTGRYEQYF.

The genes are TRBV7-2 and TRBJ2-7; D gene unclear. Germline CDR1 SGHTA, CDR2 FQGNSA. This CDR3 is built from 12 residues. V was clipped by 5 bases and J by 7 bases, with 12 bases between them. CDR3 nucleotide sequence: TGTGCCAGCAGCGACGAGGTCAGGGAGCAGTACTTC. Amino acids: CASSDEVREQYF.

The chain uses TRBV28 and TRBJ2-5, with TRBD2 matching 7 bases. The CDR3 is 17 residues long. V was pared by 5 bases and J by 2 bases, with 14 bases of the junction left unmatched. Germline values: CDR1 MDHEN, CDR2 SYDVKM. The CDR3 here is CASSPSSGARFQETQYF. CDR3 DNA sequence: TGTGCCAGCAGTCCATCTAGCGGCGCCCGATTTCAAGAGACCCAGTACTTC.

The chain employs TRBV24-1 and TRBJ2-5; 8 bases map to TRBD2. CDR3 length equals 14 residues. V lost 4 bases to trimming and J lost 5 bases; unmatched junction nucleotides: 5. Germline CDR1 is KGHDR and CDR2 is SFDVKD. CDR3 nucleotide sequence: TGTGCCACCAGTGACGAAGCGGGGGCTGAGACCCAGTACTTC. This translates into CATSDEAGAETQYF.

This clonotype was recorded many times. J is TRBJ1-1 and V is TRBV6-2 or TRBV6-3, with unresolved D. V was trimmed by 5 bases and J by 2 bases, leaving 9 bases between them. CDR3 length: 13 residues. Looked up from germline, CDR1 is MNHEY and CDR2 is SVGEGT. CDR3 residues: CASSHSGNTEAFF. For the CDR3, the DNA is TGTGCCAGCAGTCACAGTGGAAACACTGAAGCTTTCTTT.

This clonotype appeared many times. J is TRBJ2-7 and V is TRBV20-1; a possible D gene is TRBD1 (6 bases). The CDR3 has 16 amino acids. CDR1 is DFQATT, CDR2 SNEGSKA, per germline (reference sequence). The V end lost 6 bases, the J end lost 6 bases, and 27 bases lay between the germline ends. The CDR3 is CSANRLQGSGVGEQYF. Here the CDR3 DNA reads TGCAGTGCCAACCGCCTACAGGGTTCCGGGGTTGGCGAGCAGTACTTC.

This clonotype was found a few times. The V call is TRBV30, the J call TRBJ1-2; the D gene is possibly TRBD1 (5 bases). There are 15 residues in the CDR3. Germline values: CDR1 GTSNPN, CDR2 SVGIG (reference sequence). Trimming cost V 1 base and J 2 bases, with 14 bases left between them. The CDR3 here is CAWSELLRENYGYTF. The CDR3 DNA is TGTGCCTGGAGTGAATTACTCAGGGAAAACTATGGCTACACCTTC.

This clonotype was seen many times. The chain links TRBV4-1 to TRBJ2-7; 12 nucleotides align to TRBD1. The CDR3 runs 15 residues. Per germline, CDR1 MGHRA and CDR2 YSYEKL. J was trimmed by 6 bases and V by 3 bases; bases with no gene match: 6. The CDR3 spells CASSQGQGASTEQYF. DNA for the CDR3: TGCGCCAGCAGCCAGGGACAGGGGGCCTCTACCGAGCAGTACTTC.

This clonotype appeared many times. The J gene is TRBJ2-2, the V gene TRBV6-5, with D possibly being TRBD1 (5 bases). The V end lost 0 bases, the J end lost 6 bases, and 11 bases lay between the germline ends. Germline CDR1 reads MNHEY; CDR2 reads SVGAGI. This CDR3 has 15 residues. CDR3 sequence: CASSYSLPGSGELFF. The CDR3 bases are TGTGCCAGCAGTTACTCGCTGCCAGGGTCCGGGGAGCTGTTTTTT.

The J gene is TRBJ2-3, the V gene TRBV19; TRBD2 agrees at 7 bases. This CDR3 is built from 15 residues. CDR1 and CDR2 from the germline V gene are LNHDA and SQIVND (reference sequence). Unmatched junction bases numbered 2, after V lost 1 base and J lost 1 base. CDR3 residues: CASSIAAGGTDTQYF. The CDR3 DNA follows: TGTGCCAGTAGTATAGCGGCGGGGGGCACAGATACGCAGTATTTT.

This clonotype was recorded at least ten times. The CDR3 is CASSLGREEQYF. CDR3 nucleotides: TGCGCCAGCAGCTTGGGTCGGGAGGAGCAGTACTTC. The gene calls are TRBV5-1 and TRBJ2-7; the D gene is possibly TRBD2 (6 bases). V lost 0 bases and J lost 7, with 8 bases in between. The germline gives CDR1 SGHRS, CDR2 YFSETQ. CDR3 length: 12 residues.

A remark on this clonotype: Germline and junction disagree at one end, which may indicate a read error. This chain links TRBV4-1 with TRBJ2-7; 7 bases align to TRBD2. The germline V gene has CDR1 MGHRA and CDR2 YSYEKL. The CDR3 is made up of 15 amino acids. CDR3 residues: CASSQGASGSYEQYF. CDR3 nucleotide sequence: TGTGCCAGCAGCCAAGGTGCTAGCGGATCCTACGAGCAGTACTTC.

The chain is built from TRBV2 and TRBJ1-5, with D possibly matching TRBD1 (5 bases). Deletions cut 2 bases from V and 10 bases from J, with 9 bases between. Germline V gene data show CDR1 as SNHLY and CDR2 as FYNNEI. This CDR3 has 12 residues. The CDR3 sequence is CASSELGGPQHF. DNA of the CDR3: TGTGCCAGCAGTGAACTGGGGGGTCCCCAGCATTTT. The full variable domain, with the rest looked up from reference TRBV2 and TRBJ1-5, is EPEVTQTPSHQVTQMGQEVILRCVPISNHLYFYWYRQILGQKVEFLVSFYNNEISEKSEIFDDQFSVERPDGSNFTLKIRSTKLEDSAMYFCASSELGGPQHFGDGTRLSIL.

This chain links TRBV15 with TRBJ1-1; D is perhaps TRBD1 (5 bases). Trimming pared 3 bases from V and 0 bases from J, leaving 8 bases between. This CDR3 has 14 amino acids. Germline V lookup: CDR1 LNHNV, CDR2 YYDKDF (reference sequence). CDR3 in DNA: TGTGCCACCAGCAGGACAGCAATGAACACTGAAGCTTTCTTT. Protein sequence: CATSRTAMNTEAFF. The variable domain in full, with the rest retrieved from reference TRBV15 and TRBJ1-1, is DAMVIQNPRYQVTQFGKPVTLSCSQTLNHNVMYWYQQKSSQAPKLLFHYYDKDFNNEADTPDNFQSRRPNTSFCFLDIRSPGLGDTAMYLCATSRTAMNTEAFFGQGTRLTVV.

This clonotype turned up a few times. The chain is built from TRBV20-1 and TRBJ2-5; D unresolved. The CDR3 extends over 11 amino acids. V was cut by 7 bases and J by 5 bases, with 11 bases left in between. Germline CDR1 and CDR2: DFQATT and SNEGSKA (reference sequence). The CDR3 bases are TGCAGTGGTTGGCAGGAGGAGACCCAGTACTTC. Translating it yields CSGWQEETQYF.

V is TRBV20-1 and J is TRBJ1-6; 12 bases are shared with TRBD1. The J segment lost 9 bases and the V segment lost 7 bases, leaving 7 bases of the junction unmatched. Germline V gene lookup returns CDR1 DFQATT and CDR2 SNEGSKA (reference sequence). This CDR3 has 14 residues. CDR3 loop: CSVMGQGATSPLHF. In nucleotides, the CDR3 is TGCAGTGTTATGGGACAGGGGGCAACTTCACCCCTCCACTTT.

The CDR3 reads CSATGTSGSTDEQFF. The CDR3 DNA follows: TGCAGTGCTACCGGGACTAGCGGGAGTACCGATGAGCAGTTCTTC. This chain connects TRBV20-1 to TRBJ2-1, with 14 bases fitting TRBD2. Germline V lookup: CDR1 DFQATT, CDR2 SNEGSKA (reference sequence). There are 15 residues in the CDR3. The V segment lost 4 bases and the J segment 8 bases; nucleotides outside the gene matches: 7.

This clonotype has a count of ten or more. This sequence joins TRBV5-6 and TRBJ2-7; no clear D. The V end lost 1 base, the J end lost 3 bases, and 2 bases lay between the germline ends. CDR1 SGHDT and CDR2 YYEEEE come from the germline V gene. This CDR3 region has 11 residues. In DNA form, the CDR3 reads TGTGCCAGCAGCTTGCGCTACGAGCAGTACTTC. It is translated as CASSLRYEQYF.

This clonotype was counted many times. The V and J genes are TRBV15 and TRBJ2-6, with 8 bases aligning to TRBD2. Unmatched junction bases numbered 4, after V lost 1 base and J lost 2 bases. The CDR3 is 17 amino acids. Germline CDR1 LNHNV, CDR2 YYDKDF (reference sequence). Here the CDR3 reads CATSRGAGATGANVLTF. For the CDR3, the DNA is TGTGCCACCAGCAGAGGAGCGGGGGCAACTGGGGCCAACGTCCTGACTTTC.